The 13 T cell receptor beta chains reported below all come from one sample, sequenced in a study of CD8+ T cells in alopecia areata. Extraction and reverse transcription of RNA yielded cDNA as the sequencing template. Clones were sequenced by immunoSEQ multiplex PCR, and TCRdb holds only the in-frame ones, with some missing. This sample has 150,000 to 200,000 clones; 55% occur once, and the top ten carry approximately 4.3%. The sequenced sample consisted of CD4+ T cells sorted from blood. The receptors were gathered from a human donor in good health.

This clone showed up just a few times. CDR3 nucleotides: TGTGCCAGCACCATTGTTTTACGGGACTACGAGCAGTACTTC. Protein product: CASTIVLRDYEQYF. J is TRBJ2-7 and V is TRBV5-6, with D possibly being TRBD2 (5 bases). CDR1 and CDR2 from the germline V gene are SGHDT and YYEEEE. This CDR3 region has 14 residues. V lost 6 bases and J lost 3, with 16 bases in between. The full variable domain, its missing parts supplied by reference TRBV5-6 and TRBJ2-7, is DAGVTQSPTHLIKTRGQQVTLRCSPKSGHDTVSWYQQALGQGPQFIFQYYEEEERQRGNFPDRFSGHQFPNYSSELNVNALLLGDSALYLCASTIVLRDYEQYFGPGTRLTVT.

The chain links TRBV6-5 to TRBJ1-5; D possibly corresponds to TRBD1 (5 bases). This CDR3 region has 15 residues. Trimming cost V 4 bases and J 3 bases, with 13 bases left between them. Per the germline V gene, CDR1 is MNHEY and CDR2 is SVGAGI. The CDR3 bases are TGTGCCAGCAGTTTGACCCGACAGACCAATCAGCCCCAGCATTTT. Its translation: CASSLTRQTNQPQHF.

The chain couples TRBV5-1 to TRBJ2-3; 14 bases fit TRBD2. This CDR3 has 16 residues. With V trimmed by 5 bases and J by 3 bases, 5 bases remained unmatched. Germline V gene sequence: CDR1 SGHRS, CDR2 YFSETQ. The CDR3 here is CASRVGTSGRTDTQYF. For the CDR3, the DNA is TGCGCCAGCAGGGTCGGGACTAGCGGGAGAACAGATACGCAGTATTTT.

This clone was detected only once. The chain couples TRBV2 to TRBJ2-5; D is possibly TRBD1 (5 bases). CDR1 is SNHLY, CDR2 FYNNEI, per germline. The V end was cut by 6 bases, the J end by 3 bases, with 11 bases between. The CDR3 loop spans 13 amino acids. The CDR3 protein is CASRDKGKETQYF. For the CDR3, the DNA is TGTGCCAGCAGGGACAAGGGGAAAGAGACCCAGTACTTC.

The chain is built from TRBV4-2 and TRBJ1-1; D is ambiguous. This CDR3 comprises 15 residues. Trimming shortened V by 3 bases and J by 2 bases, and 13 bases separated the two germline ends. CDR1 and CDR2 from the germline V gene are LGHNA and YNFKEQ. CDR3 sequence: CASSQALRANTEAFF. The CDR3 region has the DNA TGTGCCAGCAGCCAGGCTCTCCGGGCCAACACTGAAGCTTTCTTT.

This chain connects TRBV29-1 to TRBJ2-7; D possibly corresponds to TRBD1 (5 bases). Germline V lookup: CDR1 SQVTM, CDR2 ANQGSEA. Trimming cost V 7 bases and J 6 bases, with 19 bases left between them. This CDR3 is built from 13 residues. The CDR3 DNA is TGCAGCGCCATACAGGCCTTCATTGGCGAGCAGTACTTC. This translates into CSAIQAFIGEQYF.

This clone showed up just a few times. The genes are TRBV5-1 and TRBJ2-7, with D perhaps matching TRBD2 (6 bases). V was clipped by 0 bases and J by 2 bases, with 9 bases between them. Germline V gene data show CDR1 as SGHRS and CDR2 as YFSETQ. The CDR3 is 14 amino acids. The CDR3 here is CASSLAGEAYEQYF. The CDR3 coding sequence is TGCGCCAGCAGCTTGGCCGGGGAGGCCTACGAGCAGTACTTC. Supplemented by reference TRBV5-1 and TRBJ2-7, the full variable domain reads KAGVTQTPRYLIKTRGQQVTLSCSPISGHRSVSWYQQTPGQGLQFLFEYFSETQRNKGNFPGRFSGRQFSNSRSEMNVSTLELGDSALYLCASSLAGEAYEQYFGPGTRLTVT.

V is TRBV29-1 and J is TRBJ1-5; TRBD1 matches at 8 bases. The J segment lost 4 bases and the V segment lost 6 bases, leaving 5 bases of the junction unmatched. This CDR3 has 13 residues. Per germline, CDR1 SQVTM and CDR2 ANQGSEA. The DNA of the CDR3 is TGCAGCGTCCTACAGGGGGTGAATCAGCCCCAGCATTTT. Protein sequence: CSVLQGVNQPQHF.

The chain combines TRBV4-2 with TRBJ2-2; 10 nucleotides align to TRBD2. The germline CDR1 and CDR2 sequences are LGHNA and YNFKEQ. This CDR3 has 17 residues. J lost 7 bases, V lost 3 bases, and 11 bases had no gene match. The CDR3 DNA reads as TGTGCCAGCAGCCAGAGGACACTAGCGGGAATTGGCGGGGAGCTGTTTTTT. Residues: CASSQRTLAGIGGELFF.

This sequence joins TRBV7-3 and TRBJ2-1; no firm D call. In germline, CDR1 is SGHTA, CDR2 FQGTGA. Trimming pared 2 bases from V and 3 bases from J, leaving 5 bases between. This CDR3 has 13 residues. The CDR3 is CASSLPDYNEQFF. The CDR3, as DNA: TGTGCCAGCAGCTTACCAGACTACAATGAGCAGTTCTTC.

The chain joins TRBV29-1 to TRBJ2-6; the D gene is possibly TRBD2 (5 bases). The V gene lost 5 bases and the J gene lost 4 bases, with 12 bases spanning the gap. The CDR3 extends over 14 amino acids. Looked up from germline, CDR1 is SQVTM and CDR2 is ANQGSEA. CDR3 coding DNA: TGCAGCGTTTTTCTAGCTACCGGGGCCAACGTCCTGACTTTC. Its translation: CSVFLATGANVLTF.

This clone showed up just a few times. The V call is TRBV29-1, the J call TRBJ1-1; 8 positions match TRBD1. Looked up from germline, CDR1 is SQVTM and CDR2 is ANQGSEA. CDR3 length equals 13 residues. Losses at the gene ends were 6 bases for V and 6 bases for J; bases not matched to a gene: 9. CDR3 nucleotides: TGCAGCGTCTCGGACAGGGTGTCGGCTGAAGCTTTCTTT. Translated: CSVSDRVSAEAFF.

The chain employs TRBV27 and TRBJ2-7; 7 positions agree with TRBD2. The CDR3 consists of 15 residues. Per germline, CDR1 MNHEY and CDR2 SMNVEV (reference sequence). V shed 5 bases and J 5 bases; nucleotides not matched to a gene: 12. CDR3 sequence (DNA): TGTGCCAGCAGTCCCCCTGGACTAGTACCCCACGAGCAGTACTTC. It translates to CASSPPGLVPHEQYF.